Shown below are 10 T cell receptor beta chains from a single sample sequenced in a study of T-cell reconstitution after alpha-beta-depleted transplantation in children. Unique molecular identifiers were built into the TCRbeta library. TCRdb analysed the PCR reads with MiXCR anew, one entry per CDR3 protein. The sample includes 670,000 or so distinct CDR3 sequences, over 10% of them seen just once. The starting material was PBMCs, obtained before TCRalphabeta/CD19-depleted stem cell transplant. Receptor source: a girl aged 2-10 years with congenital amegakaryocytic thrombocytopenia, due to receive a stem cell transplant.

This rearrangement joins TRBV20-1 to TRBJ2-7; D is unclear. V gave up 5 bases and J gave up 0 bases, with 14 bases separating them. This CDR3 is built from 14 residues. CDR1 and CDR2 from the germline V gene are DFQATT and SNEGSKA (reference sequence). The CDR3 protein is CSAPRNPSSYEQYF. The CDR3 region has the DNA TGCAGTGCTCCACGAAACCCGAGCTCCTACGAGCAGTACTTC.

The V gene is TRBV10-3, the J gene TRBJ2-7; D is uncertain. The length of the CDR3 is 11 residues. V shed 7 bases and J shed 3 bases, with 7 bases lying between them. The germline V gene has CDR1 ENHRY and CDR2 SYGVKD. The chain's CDR3 is CAIKGGYEQYF. As DNA, the CDR3 is TGTGCCATCAAAGGTGGCTACGAGCAGTACTTC.

This clonotype came up many times. The rearrangement joins TRBV7-6 to TRBJ1-4; D may be TRBD1 (6 bases). The CDR3 is 14 residues long. In germline, CDR1 is SGHVS, CDR2 FNYEAQ. The V end was cut by 4 bases, the J end by 5 bases, with 11 bases between. The CDR3 DNA is TGTGCCAGCAGCTCCCTCGGACAGAATGAAAAACTGTTTTTT. This gives the protein CASSSLGQNEKLFF.

The chain has TRBV7-9 and TRBJ1-1; 9 bases match TRBD1. This CDR3 has 17 residues. The V segment lost 5 bases and the J segment 1 base; nucleotides outside the gene matches: 11. Germline CDR1 is SEHNR and CDR2 is FQNEAQ (reference sequence). DNA for the CDR3: TGTGCCAGCAGCGCGGCTGCGACAGGGGGGTGGAACACTGAAGCTTTCTTT. Translating gives CASSAAATGGWNTEAFF.

The chain employs TRBV29-1 and TRBJ1-2, with 7 bases identical to TRBD1. The junction had 8 bases not matched to a gene; V was cut back by 6 bases and J by 4 bases. The CDR3 runs 13 residues. CDR1 is SQVTM and CDR2 is ANQGSEA in the germline V gene. CDR3 in amino acids: CSVAETGSYGYTF. The CDR3 DNA reads as TGCAGCGTCGCTGAGACAGGGAGCTATGGCTACACCTTC. Complete variable domain (other parts from reference TRBV29-1 and TRBJ1-2): SAVISQKPSRDICQRGTSLTIQCQVDSQVTMMFWYRQQPGQSLTLIATANQGSEATYESGFVIDKFPISRPNLTFSTLTVSNMSPEDSSIYLCSVAETGSYGYTFGSGTRLTVV.

This clonotype was observed at least ten times. The chain has TRBV7-2 and TRBJ1-2; 9 bases are shared with TRBD1. Trimming removed 7 bases from V and 7 bases from J; junction bases left unmatched: 10. CDR1 is SGHTA, CDR2 FQGNSA, per germline. The CDR3 is 14 amino acids. The CDR3 DNA sequence: TGTGCCAGCACACTCCTGGTGACAGGGGGTGGCTACACCTTC. Its translation is CASTLLVTGGGYTF.

In its sample, this clonotype was seen many times. The CDR3 protein is CASSPGRYQETQYF. The CDR3 DNA sequence: TGTGCCAGCAGTCCCGGGCGATACCAAGAGACCCAGTACTTC. The genes are TRBV12-3 or TRBV12-4 and TRBJ2-5; D is ambiguous. V gave up 5 bases and J gave up 0 bases, with 10 bases separating them. The CDR3 runs to 14 residues.

The rearrangement links TRBV12-3 or TRBV12-4 to TRBJ2-7; TRBD2 is a possible D gene (5 bases). Trimming removed 0 bases at V and 7 bases at J, with 10 bases between. The CDR3 is 13 residues long. CDR3 region: CASSLARRREQYF. Here the CDR3 DNA reads TGTGCCAGCAGTTTAGCGCGGAGGAGAGAGCAGTACTTC.

This clonotype was recorded a few times. The rearrangement links TRBV7-2 to TRBJ2-3, with TRBD2 as a possible D gene (7 bases). The V end was cut by 5 bases, the J end by 5 bases, with 20 bases between. Germline values: CDR1 SGHTA, CDR2 FQGNSA. The CDR3 is 16 amino acids. CDR3 nucleotide sequence: TGTGCCAGCAGCCATCGGGGGAGGGGGTGGAGAGATACGCAGTATTTT. Protein product: CASSHRGRGWRDTQYF.

This clonotype was detected only a few times. This sequence joins TRBV7-8 and TRBJ2-1; 10 bases map to TRBD2. V shed 5 bases and J 8 bases; nucleotides not matched to a gene: 6. The length of the CDR3 is 14 residues. Germline assignment: CDR1 SGHVS and CDR2 FQNEAQ. The CDR3: CASSILAGYDEQFF. The CDR3 DNA follows: TGTGCCAGCAGCATACTAGCGGGATACGATGAGCAGTTCTTC.